A selection of T cell receptor beta chains follows, all from one sample in a study of cytomegalovirus exposure and HLA in healthy donors. Produced via immunoSEQ multiplex PCR; TCRdb's table is partial and in-frame only. The data contain under 200,000 clones, 65% to 90% of them seen just once; the ten biggest clones take up about 6%. Material for sequencing was PBMCs. The receptors shown here come from a man in his forties in good health and CMV-seropositive. Each CDR3 is given with its conserved first and last residue. Fields, in order: J gene, D gene, V gene, clone size, CDR3 length, CDR3 DNA, CDR3 protein. The D gene is left open where the match is weak. Part of the rows lack a size; the others show once, few, many or a class for expanded clones.

J: TRBJ1-2
D: -
V: TRBV6-4
size: -
length: 13
DNA: TGTGCCAGCAGCGCTGACTCCCTTGGGGGCTACACCTTC
CDR3: CASSADSLGGYTF

J: TRBJ1-1
D: -
V: TRBV7-9
size: once
length: 12
DNA: TGTTCCAGCAGACTTATGAACACTGAAGCTTTCTTT
CDR3: CSSRLMNTEAFF

J: TRBJ2-7
D: TRBD2
V: TRBV27
size: -
length: 14
DNA: TGTGCCACCAAAGGTGTTGGACTAGCAAACGAGCAGTACTTC
CDR3: CATKGVGLANEQYF

J: TRBJ2-7
D: -
V: TRBV29-1
size: few
length: 12
DNA: TGCAGCGTTGAAGGAAGACACAACGAGCAGTACTTC
CDR3: CSVEGRHNEQYF

J: TRBJ2-7
D: -
V: TRBV7-2
size: -
length: 14
DNA: TGTGCCAGCAGCTTAGCGAGGAGCTCCTACGAGCAGTACTTC
CDR3: CASSLARSSYEQYF

J: TRBJ1-1
D: -
V: TRBV19
size: -
length: 13
DNA: TGTGCCAGTAGTGGGCTCGGGGTCACTGAAGCTTTCTTT
CDR3: CASSGLGVTEAFF

J: TRBJ1-3
D: TRBD1
V: TRBV7-8
size: -
length: 18
DNA: TGTGCCAGCAGCTTAGCGGACAGGGCCTTTCTCTCTGGAAACACCATATATTTT
CDR3: CASSLADRAFLSGNTIYF

J: TRBJ1-1
D: -
V: TRBV6-5
size: -
length: 16
DNA: TGTGCCAGCAGTTACCTGACGTTACAGGGGAACACTGAAGCTTTCTTT
CDR3: CASSYLTLQGNTEAFF

J: TRBJ1-1
D: -
V: TRBV10-3
size: -
length: 16
DNA: TGTGCCATCAGTGACCCGGGGGGCAGGCCGAACACTGAAGCTTTCTTT
CDR3: CAISDPGGRPNTEAFF

J: TRBJ2-2
D: -
V: TRBV28
size: -
length: 18
DNA: TGTGCCAGCAGTTATCATCTTGGGGGGGCCGTGGGCACCGGGGAGCTGTTTTTT
CDR3: CASSYHLGGAVGTGELFF

J: TRBJ1-3
D: -
V: TRBV19
size: -
length: 14
DNA: TGTGCCAGTATTCAGGACAGTTATGGGAACACCATATATTTT
CDR3: CASIQDSYGNTIYF

J: TRBJ2-7
D: TRBD1
V: TRBV23-1
size: -
length: 18
DNA: TGCGCCAGCAGTCGAGCCCGGGACAGGGGAGAGTTTTACTACGAGCAGTACTTC
CDR3: CASSRARDRGEFYYEQYF

J: TRBJ1-5
D: -
V: TRBV27
size: -
length: 15
DNA: TGTGCCAGCAGGTCACAGGCTAATAGCAATCAGCCTCAGCATTTT
CDR3: CASRSQANSNQPQHF

J: TRBJ2-7
D: -
V: TRBV5-1
size: -
length: 15
DNA: TGCGCCAGCAGCTTGATAGGACAGACCCTCTACGAGCAGTACTTC
CDR3: CASSLIGQTLYEQYF

J: TRBJ1-2
D: TRBD1
V: TRBV19
size: -
length: 14
DNA: TGTGCCAGTAGTATCTCCGGGACAGTCTATGGCTACACCTTC
CDR3: CASSISGTVYGYTF

J: TRBJ2-7
D: -
V: TRBV4-1
size: -
length: 16
DNA: TGCGCCAGCAGCCAAGAGGAGGCACCCTACTCCTACGAGCAGTACTTC
CDR3: CASSQEEAPYSYEQYF

J: TRBJ2-5
D: TRBD1
V: TRBV6-6
size: -
length: 15
DNA: TGTGCCAGCAGGAATGACAGGGCGTTCTTAGAGACCCAGTACTTC
CDR3: CASRNDRAFLETQYF

J: TRBJ2-5
D: TRBD2
V: TRBV6-6
size: -
length: 15
DNA: TGTGCCAGCAGTCATCTTAGCGGGGTAGGAGAGACCCAGTACTTC
CDR3: CASSHLSGVGETQYF

J: TRBJ2-6
D: TRBD1
V: TRBV29-1
size: -
length: 15
DNA: TGCAGCGTGTTTGAACCAGGGGGCAGGGCCAACGTCCTGACTTTC
CDR3: CSVFEPGGRANVLTF

J: TRBJ1-1
D: -
V: TRBV7-9
size: -
length: 14
DNA: TGTGCCAGCAGGGATCTCCGGGTGAACACTGAAGCTTTCTTT
CDR3: CASRDLRVNTEAFF

J: TRBJ2-1
D: -
V: TRBV20-1
size: -
length: 10
DNA: TGCAGTGCTATTGTAAATGAGCAGTTCTTC
CDR3: CSAIVNEQFF

J: TRBJ2-7
D: TRBD1
V: TRBV11-3
size: -
length: 14
DNA: TGTGCCAGCAGCCTGGGACAGGCCTCCTACGAGCAGTACTTC
CDR3: CASSLGQASYEQYF